This TCR beta chain was identified during a study of cytomegalovirus exposure and HLA in healthy donors. Study-wide points: It was assumed in the presence/absence analyses that sequencing depth was roughly uniform across donors. For TCR beta chains, V- and J-gene trimming was later linked to a missense DCLRE1C variant.

Comments on this clone: What it binds is not known.

This PCR relied on a set of 60 Vbeta primers and 13 Jbeta primers. Generated by immunoSEQ multiplex PCR, the TCRdb table keeps only in-frame clones and is missing some. Found here are some 130,000 clones, 75% to 90% of them singletons; the top ten hold about 7%. V lost 4 bases to trimming and J lost 5 bases, with 11 bases between them. Germline lookup yields CDR1 GTSNPN and CDR2 SVGIG (reference sequence). CDR3 length: 12 amino acids. This clonotype was sampled from a woman under 40 in good health and CMV-seropositive. The sample taken for sequencing was PBMCs. This chain connects TRBV30 to TRBJ2-5, with D hard to call. The CDR3 DNA follows: TGTGCCTGGAATCCAGGCGCGGAGACCCAGTACTTC. Its translation: CAWNPGAETQYF.